A single sample is the source of the 3 T cell receptor beta chains below, sequenced in a study of OX40 agonist ivuxolimab in advanced cancers. Sequenced by immunoSEQ multiplex PCR; TCRdb stores in-frame clones only, minus some. Here the sample spans tens of thousands of clones, over 80% being singletons. Sample: CD4+ or CD8+ T cells sorted from blood, taken in a trial of the OX40 agonist ivuxolimab. These receptors were collected from an adult with an advanced solid tumor such as melanoma, head and neck, liver or kidney cancer.

This chain connects TRBV6-1 to TRBJ2-5, with 10 bases aligning to TRBD2. CDR3 size: 15 residues. After removal of 4 bases from V and 3 bases from J, the junction contained 5 bases not matched to a gene. Germline V lookup: CDR1 MNHNS, CDR2 SASEGT. As DNA, the CDR3 is TGTGCCAGCAGTGGAGCTAGCGGGAGAAAAGAGACCCAGTACTTC. Translating it yields CASSGASGRKETQYF.

The gene calls are TRBV9 and TRBJ1-1, with 8 bases aligning to TRBD1. Per germline, CDR1 SGDLS and CDR2 YYNGEE. V lost 3 bases and J lost 11; bases outside the gene matches: 6. This CDR3 region has 12 residues. CDR3 nucleotide sequence: TGTGCCAGCAGCGACCACAGGGGGGTCGCTTTCTTT. This translates into CASSDHRGVAFF.

Relative to its sample, this clone is medium-sized. The CDR3 spells CASSLSHPRLAPRDTQYF. Here the CDR3 DNA reads TGTGCCAGCAGCCTATCCCACCCAAGACTAGCACCGCGAGATACGCAGTATTTT. J is TRBJ2-3 and V is TRBV7-8; 7 positions agree with TRBD2. The length of the CDR3 is 18 residues. J was trimmed by 5 bases and V by 5 bases; bases with no gene match: 19. Germline V CDR1 and CDR2: SGHVS, FQNEAQ. Full variable domain (rest looked up from reference TRBV7-8 and TRBJ2-3): GAGVSQSPRYKVAKRGQDVALRCDPISGHVSLFWYQQALGQGPEFLTYFQNEAQLDKSGLPSDRFFAERPEGSVSTLKIQRTQQEDSAVYLCASSLSHPRLAPRDTQYFGPGTRLTVL.